Each of the 17 T cell receptor beta chains below was sequenced from the same sample in a study of blood T cell repertoires in COVID-19. TCRdb keeps only in-frame clones here, not all; method: immunoSEQ multiplex PCR. Of approximately 69,000 clones detected, roughly 73% appear once; the ten largest clones hold 47%. Sequenced material: peripheral blood. The source of these receptors is a human donor in a cohort sampled during active COVID-19.

The chain recombines TRBV9 with TRBJ1-4, with 7 bases fitting TRBD1. The CDR3 extends over 15 amino acids. Germline CDR1 and CDR2: SGDLS and YYNGEE. With 0 bases clipped from V and 8 bases from J, the junction kept 7 bases outside the gene matches. As DNA, the CDR3 is TGTGCCAGCAGCGTAGCTCAGGGGGTAGGCGAAAAACTGTTTTTT. Translation: CASSVAQGVGEKLFF. Complete variable domain (other parts from reference TRBV9 and TRBJ1-4): DSGVTQTPKHLITATGQRVTLRCSPRSGDLSVYWYQQSLDQGLQFLIQYYNGEERAKGNILERFSAQQFPDLHSELNLSSLELGDSALYFCASSVAQGVGEKLFFGSGTQLSVL.

The chain employs TRBV28 and TRBJ1-2; D might be TRBD1 (6 bases). CDR1 and CDR2 (germline): MDHEN, SYDVKM. Trimming removed 5 bases at V and 5 bases at J, with 18 bases between. The length of the CDR3 is 15 residues. The CDR3 DNA reads as TGTGCCAGCAGTCCCAAGTACAGGGTCCGGTATGGCTACACCTTC. This codes for CASSPKYRVRYGYTF.

The chain uses TRBV9 and TRBJ1-1; 7 bases line up with TRBD1. The germline CDR1 and CDR2 sequences are SGDLS and YYNGEE. The V and J ends lost 6 bases and 8 bases, in that order; junction bases with no gene match: 16. This CDR3 is built from 15 residues. The CDR3 spells CASKAPTGRSKEAFF. DNA for the CDR3: TGTGCCAGCAAGGCCCCGACAGGGCGTTCCAAGGAAGCTTTCTTT.

The chain links TRBV5-1 to TRBJ1-4, with TRBD1 matching 8 bases. The germline CDR1 and CDR2 sequences are SGHRS and YFSETQ. J was trimmed by 4 bases and V by 4 bases; bases with no gene match: 3. This CDR3 is 14 amino acids long. CDR3 loop: CASSRDRINEKLFF. The CDR3 bases are TGCGCCAGCAGCCGGGACAGGATTAATGAAAAACTGTTTTTT.

This clone was counted between two and nine times. The chain recombines TRBV19 with TRBJ1-1; 7 nucleotides align to TRBD1. The J segment lost 8 bases and the V segment lost 1 base, leaving 4 bases of the junction unmatched. The V gene's germline CDR1 is LNHDA and CDR2 SQIVND (reference sequence). CDR3 size: 13 residues. CDR3 in amino acids: CASSIGAGGEAFF. CDR3 bases: TGTGCCAGTAGTATAGGTGCAGGGGGAGAAGCTTTCTTT.

The chain joins TRBV6-5 to TRBJ2-6; a weak D match, TRBD1 (5 bases). The CDR3 spans 15 residues. Germline loops: CDR1 MNHEY, CDR2 SVGAGI. With 5 bases removed from V and 0 bases from J, the gap between germline ends came to 8 bases. CDR3 bases: TGTGCCAGCAGTAGACAGTTCTCTGGGGCCAACGTCCTGACTTTC. The encoded protein is CASSRQFSGANVLTF.

V and J are TRBV9 and TRBJ1-2; D ambiguous. From germline, CDR1 is SGDLS and CDR2 YYNGEE. The V gene lost 0 bases and the J gene lost 4 bases, with 10 bases spanning the gap. CDR3 length: 14 amino acids. The CDR3: CASSVGQELYGYTF. CDR3 DNA sequence: TGTGCCAGCAGCGTAGGCCAGGAACTCTATGGCTACACCTTC.

This sequence joins TRBV18 and TRBJ1-2; no reliable D call. The CDR3 spans 13 residues. Germline V gene sequence: CDR1 KGHSH, CDR2 LQKENI. The V end was cut by 1 base, the J end by 3 bases, with 6 bases between. The CDR3 here is CASSPQSDYGYTF. DNA for the CDR3: TGTGCCAGCTCACCACAGTCAGACTATGGCTACACCTTC. The complete variable domain, with remaining parts taken from reference TRBV18 and TRBJ1-2, reads NAGVMQNPRHLVRRRGQEARLRCSPMKGHSHVYWYRQLPEEGLKFMVYLQKENIIDESGMPKERFSAEFPKEGPSILRIQQVVRGDSAAYFCASSPQSDYGYTFGSGTRLTVV.

This chain connects TRBV27 to TRBJ1-4; D possibly corresponds to TRBD1 (6 bases). V was shortened by 5 bases and J by 3 bases, with 7 bases between the two germline ends. The CDR3 length is 13 residues. CDR1 and CDR2 (germline): MNHEY, SMNVEV (reference sequence). Here the CDR3 DNA reads TGTGCCAGCAGTCACAGGGCTAATGAAAAACTGTTTTTT. Protein sequence: CASSHRANEKLFF.

The V call is TRBV6-5, the J call TRBJ2-3, with D possibly TRBD1 on 5 matching bases. This CDR3 is built from 14 residues. Trimming stripped 1 base from V and 6 bases from J, with 11 bases between. CDR1 and CDR2 from the germline V gene are MNHEY and SVGAGI. In DNA, the CDR3 is TGTGCCAGCAGTTACTGGGGCCCGAGGGATACGCAGTATTTT. Its protein is CASSYWGPRDTQYF.

The genes are TRBV28 and TRBJ1-1; D ambiguous. Trimming shortened V by 3 bases and J by 3 bases, and 17 bases separated the two germline ends. Per the germline V gene, CDR1 is MDHEN and CDR2 is SYDVKM. The CDR3 consists of 16 residues. This chain's CDR3 is CASSLSWLSADTEAFF. CDR3 nucleotides: TGTGCCAGCAGTTTGAGTTGGCTTAGTGCGGACACTGAAGCTTTCTTT.

This sequence joins TRBV6-5 and TRBJ2-7, with 12 bases identical to TRBD2. CDR3 length equals 14 residues. Unmatched junction bases numbered 7, after V lost 6 bases and J lost 7 bases. Germline V gives CDR1 MNHEY, CDR2 SVGAGI. The CDR3 here is CASSPGLAGWEQYF. CDR3 in DNA: TGTGCCAGCAGCCCGGGACTAGCGGGCTGGGAGCAGTACTTC.

The gene calls are TRBV27 and TRBJ2-2, with 9 bases aligning to TRBD2. Germline CDR1 reads MNHEY; CDR2 reads SMNVEV (reference sequence). The CDR3 is 17 residues long. J gave up 3 bases and V 6 bases, and 11 bases lay outside the gene matches. This CDR3 reads CASSPRSAGGYTGELFF. For the CDR3, the DNA is TGTGCCAGCAGCCCACGTTCGGCGGGGGGGTACACCGGGGAGCTGTTTTTT.

This clone was counted only a few times. V is TRBV14 and J is TRBJ1-4; D might be TRBD1 (6 bases). The germline gives CDR1 SGHDN, CDR2 FVKESK. Trimming removed 3 bases at V and 8 bases at J, with 16 bases between. The CDR3 length is 15 residues. This CDR3 is CASSQGTPGREKLFF. CDR3 coding DNA: TGTGCCAGCAGCCAGGGGACACCTGGAAGGGAAAAACTGTTTTTT.

The chain is built from TRBV27 and TRBJ2-7; weak D call: TRBD2 (6 bases). This CDR3 spans 14 amino acids. V was cut by 5 bases and J by 4 bases, with 15 bases left in between. Per germline, CDR1 MNHEY and CDR2 SMNVEV (reference sequence). The CDR3 nucleotides are TGTGCCAGCAGTCGATCCCCGGGACTTTACGAGCAGTACTTC. This encodes CASSRSPGLYEQYF.

The CDR3 sequence: CASSSGGPNTEAFF. As DNA, the CDR3 is TGCGCCAGCAGCTCAGGGGGTCCGAACACTGAAGCTTTCTTT. The rearrangement links TRBV5-1 to TRBJ1-1; TRBD1 matches at 7 bases. CDR3 length equals 14 residues. V shed 3 bases and J 1 base; nucleotides not matched to a gene: 3. Germline V gives CDR1 SGHRS, CDR2 YFSETQ.

The chain couples TRBV4-1 to TRBJ1-5, with no clear D. The CDR3 sequence is 15 residues long. The V end was cut by 0 bases, the J end by 3 bases, with 9 bases between. Germline V gene sequence: CDR1 MGHRA, CDR2 YSYEKL. The CDR3 sequence: CASSQDVALNQPQHF. Written as DNA, the CDR3 is TGCGCCAGCAGCCAAGATGTGGCTCTCAATCAGCCCCAGCATTTT.